This paragraph covers one T cell receptor (beta chain) sequence. The antigen is unknown. This table comes from immunoSEQ multiplex PCR, and its TCRdb copy is limited to in-frame clones, with some not included. Of 150,000 to 190,000 clones in the sample, around 94% were seen once. The CDR3 covers 11 residues. V gave up 4 bases and J gave up 2 bases, with 2 bases separating them. Germline V lookup: CDR1 LGHNT, CDR2 FRNRAP. This entry belongs to a study of OX40 agonist ivuxolimab in advanced cancers. Study-level background: Prior checkpoint blockade (anti-PD-1, anti-PD-L1 or anti-CTLA-4) was permitted; less than 45% had it.

Study-wide points: At 0.1 to 3.0 mg/kg and by week 6, clonal expansion occurred in CD4+ and CD8+ blood T cells.

The receptor was isolated from an adult with an advanced solid tumor such as melanoma, head and neck, liver or kidney cancer. The chain employs TRBV12-5 and TRBJ1-1; D remains unclear. This material consisted of CD4+ or CD8+ T cells sorted from blood, taken in a trial of the OX40 agonist ivuxolimab. CDR3 region: CASGYNTEAFF. CDR3 DNA: TGTGCTAGTGGTTACAACACTGAAGCTTTCTTT.